Listed here are 16 T cell receptor beta chains from one sample, sequenced in a study of post-analysis software for immune sequencing data. Study conclusions and caveats: In patients, 4 to 6 TRBV segments were more frequent than in controls, with TRBV5-6, TRBV5-1 and TRBV20-1 among them.

Unique molecular identifiers were built into the TCR beta cDNA libraries. TCRdb re-called the PCR reads with MiXCR, one entry per CDR3 protein. The top ten clones hold over 1.2% of a sample with approximately 180,000 distinct CDR3 sequences, 30% of them seen once. Their antigens are not known. The sequenced material came from blood. These receptors all come from a girl aged 10 to 17 with multiple sclerosis.

The V and J genes are TRBV2 and TRBJ2-2; 13 positions agree with TRBD2. CDR1 is SNHLY, CDR2 FYNNEI, per germline. The CDR3 is 15 amino acids. V lost 8 bases to trimming and J lost 3 bases; unmatched junction nucleotides: 3. CDR3 in DNA: TGTGCCAGCTCTGGACTAGCGGGGGACACCGGGGAGCTGTTTTTT. Its translation is CASSGLAGDTGELFF.

Note on this clonotype: This sequence may be a read error, since a much larger clone differs from it by one base. Here the CDR3 reads CASSLGGNAQYF. For the CDR3, the DNA is TGTGCCAGCAGCTTAGGGGGTAATGCGCAGTATTTT. This rearrangement joins TRBV5-6 to TRBJ2-3, with D perhaps matching TRBD1 (6 bases). The CDR3 covers 12 residues. V was shortened by 2 bases and J by 10 bases, with 11 bases between the two germline ends. CDR1 is SGHDT and CDR2 is YYEEEE in the germline V gene.

As to this clonotype: One base away lies a much larger clone, so this may be a sequencing read error. This sequence joins TRBV7-3 and TRBJ2-3, with a possible D match to TRBD2 (8 bases). The length of the CDR3 is 21 residues. Germline values: CDR1 SGHTA, CDR2 FQGTGA. CDR3 protein: CASSQGGYSGSRKIITDRQYF. Here the CDR3 DNA reads TGTGCCAGCAGCCAGGGGGGTTACAGCGGGAGCCGAAAGATTATTACAGATAGGCAGTATTTT.

On this clonotype itself: This clone may be a read error of a much larger clone one base away. Here the CDR3 reads CASSQALGAYNEQFF. The CDR3 DNA reads TGTGCCAGCAGCCAAGCACTGGGAGCATACAATGAGCAGTTCTTC. The rearrangement joins TRBV3-1 to TRBJ2-1; the D gene is possibly TRBD2 (5 bases). With 1 base removed from V and 4 bases from J, the gap between germline ends came to 11 bases. The CDR3 has 15 amino acids. Germline-derived CDR1 and CDR2 are LGHDT and YNNKEL (reference sequence).

This clonotype has a handful of counts. In nucleotides, the CDR3 is TGTGCCAGCAGCCACCAGAGAGACAGGTGGAACACTGAAGCTTTCTTT. It is translated as CASSHQRDRWNTEAFF. This sequence joins TRBV7-9 and TRBJ1-1, with D tentatively TRBD1 (6 bases). V was clipped by 5 bases and J by 1 base, with 17 bases between them. CDR3 size: 16 residues. Germline CDR1 and CDR2: SEHNR and FQNEAQ (reference sequence).

Notes on this clonotype: A much larger clone sits a single nucleotide away, making a read error possible. V is TRBV29-1 and J is TRBJ2-7; D unresolved. The assigned J gene may be wrong: the sequence end matches TRBJ2-5 better. This CDR3 has 10 residues. Germline values: CDR1 SQVTM, CDR2 ANQGSEA. CDR3 region: CSAGKGTQYF. CDR3 coding DNA: TGCAGCGCTGGGAAGGGGACCCAGTACTTC.

This clonotype was counted many times. The rearrangement links TRBV29-1 to TRBJ2-5; 9 bases are a match to TRBD2. The V gene end was trimmed by 6 bases and the J gene end by 4 bases; junction bases not matched to a gene: 6. The CDR3 spans 13 residues. The V gene's germline CDR1 is SQVTM and CDR2 ANQGSEA. For the CDR3, the DNA is TGCAGCGTCATAGCGGGAGCGGGAGAGACCCAGTACTTC. The encoded protein is CSVIAGAGETQYF.

This clonotype was counted ten times or more. The rearrangement uses TRBV6-1 and TRBJ2-3; perhaps TRBD2 as D (5 bases). This CDR3 has 15 amino acids. Germline V gene data show CDR1 as MNHNS and CDR2 as SASEGT. Trimming shortened V by 2 bases and J by 4 bases, and 13 bases separated the two germline ends. Here the CDR3 DNA reads TGTGCCAGCAGTGAACGCACTGCGGGTCCAGATACGCAGTATTTT. The encoded protein is CASSERTAGPDTQYF.

The chain links TRBV18 to TRBJ2-1; 8 bases match TRBD2. CDR1 KGHSH and CDR2 LQKENI come from the germline V gene. Trimming removed 3 bases from V and 4 bases from J; junction bases left unmatched: 8. This CDR3 has 16 residues. For the CDR3, the DNA is TGTGCCAGCTCACCCGCCAGAGTAGCGGGATACAATGAGCAGTTCTTC. Translating gives CASSPARVAGYNEQFF.

This clonotype was counted between two and nine times. The chain has TRBV3-1 and TRBJ2-7; D might be TRBD2 (6 bases). Germline CDR1 reads LGHDT; CDR2 reads YNNKEL (reference sequence). This CDR3 region has 14 residues. V gave up 4 bases and J gave up 1 base, with 11 bases separating them. The CDR3 DNA reads TGTGCCAGCAGCCCGGGACTCCTGTCCTACGAGCAGTACTTC. This sequence encodes CASSPGLLSYEQYF.

A note on this clonotype: Germline is not matched at one junction end, which may reflect a read error. The chain couples TRBV25-1 to TRBJ1-5; D call uncertain. The germline CDR1 and CDR2 sequences are MGHDK and SYGVNS. CDR3 length: 14 residues. The CDR3 sequence is CASGDDGPNQPQHF. The CDR3 DNA is TGTGCCAGCGGTGACGACGGACCCAATCAGCCCCAGCATTTT.

Of note for this clonotype: A much larger clone differs by one base, so this may be a read error. V usage is TRBV20-1 and J usage is TRBJ2-3; 11 positions agree with TRBD2. J gave up 5 bases and V 6 bases, and 13 bases lay outside the gene matches. Germline V gene sequence: CDR1 DFQATT, CDR2 SNEGSKA (reference sequence). CDR3 size: 16 residues. The CDR3 reads CSAAPSLAGVVDTQYF. The CDR3 DNA sequence: TGCAGTGCGGCGCCCTCACTAGCGGGAGTGGTAGATACGCAGTATTTT.

Many counts were recorded for this clonotype. This chain links TRBV9 with TRBJ1-2; D remains unclear. Germline V gene sequence: CDR1 SGDLS, CDR2 YYNGEE. The CDR3 runs 14 residues. Trimming took 4 bases from V and 7 from J, leaving 17 bases between them. This chain's CDR3 is CASSPQWGGVGYTF. As DNA, the CDR3 is TGTGCCAGCAGCCCCCAGTGGGGTGGGGTTGGCTACACCTTC.

This sequence joins TRBV28 and TRBJ1-4; unclear D gene. Looked up from germline, CDR1 is MDHEN and CDR2 is SYDVKM. The CDR3 contains 13 residues. V lost 6 bases and J lost 3, with 8 bases in between. In DNA form, the CDR3 reads TGTGCCAGCAGAGGGCGAGCTAATGAAAAACTGTTTTTT. Protein sequence: CASRGRANEKLFF. The variable domain in full, with the rest retrieved from reference TRBV28 and TRBJ1-4, is DVKVTQSSRYLVKRTGEKVFLECVQDMDHENMFWYRQDPGLGLRLIYFSYDVKMKEKGDIPEGYSVSREKKERFSLILESASTNQTSMYLCASRGRANEKLFFGSGTQLSVL.

This clonotype was recorded many times. This chain connects TRBV9 to TRBJ2-1, with 8 bases identical to TRBD1. The CDR3 is 16 residues long. From germline, CDR1 is SGDLS and CDR2 YYNGEE. Trimming at V came to 3 bases and at J to 7 bases, leaving 12 bases not matched to a gene. The CDR3: CASSGPGQGPGNEQFF. CDR3 nucleotide sequence: TGTGCCAGCAGCGGCCCCGGACAGGGACCTGGGAATGAGCAGTTCTTC.

The chain is built from TRBV7-3 and TRBJ2-2; D remains unclear. Germline-derived CDR1 and CDR2 are SGHTA and FQGTGA. The germline V and J ends were trimmed by 1 base and 0 bases, with 9 bases remaining between them. The CDR3 covers 16 residues. CDR3 in amino acids: CASSLMGGTNTGELFF. DNA for the CDR3: TGTGCCAGCAGCTTAATGGGCGGAACGAACACCGGGGAGCTGTTTTTT.